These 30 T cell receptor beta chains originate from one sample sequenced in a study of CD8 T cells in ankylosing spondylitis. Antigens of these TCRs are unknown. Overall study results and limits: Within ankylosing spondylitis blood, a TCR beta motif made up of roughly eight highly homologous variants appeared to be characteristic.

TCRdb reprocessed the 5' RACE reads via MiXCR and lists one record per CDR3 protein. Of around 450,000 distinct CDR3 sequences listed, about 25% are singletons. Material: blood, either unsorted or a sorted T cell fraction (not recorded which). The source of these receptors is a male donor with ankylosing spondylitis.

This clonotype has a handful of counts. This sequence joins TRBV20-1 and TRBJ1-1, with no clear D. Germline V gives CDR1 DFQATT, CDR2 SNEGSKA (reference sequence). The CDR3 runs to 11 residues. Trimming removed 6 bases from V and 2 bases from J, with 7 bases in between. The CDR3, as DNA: TGCAGTGCACTTAGAAACACTGAAGCTTTCTTT. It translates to CSALRNTEAFF.

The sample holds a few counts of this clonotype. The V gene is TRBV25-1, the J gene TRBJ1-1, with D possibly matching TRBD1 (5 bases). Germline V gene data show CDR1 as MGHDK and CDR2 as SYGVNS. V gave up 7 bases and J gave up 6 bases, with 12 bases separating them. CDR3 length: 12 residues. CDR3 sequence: CASKDPTAEAFF. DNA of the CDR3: TGTGCCAGCAAGGACCCGACAGCTGAAGCTTTCTTT.

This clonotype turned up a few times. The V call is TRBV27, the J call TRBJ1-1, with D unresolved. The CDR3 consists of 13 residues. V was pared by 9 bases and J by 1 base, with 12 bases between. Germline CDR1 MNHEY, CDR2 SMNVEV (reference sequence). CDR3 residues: CASRQQANTEAFF. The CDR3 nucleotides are TGTGCCAGTAGGCAGCAAGCGAACACTGAAGCTTTCTTT.

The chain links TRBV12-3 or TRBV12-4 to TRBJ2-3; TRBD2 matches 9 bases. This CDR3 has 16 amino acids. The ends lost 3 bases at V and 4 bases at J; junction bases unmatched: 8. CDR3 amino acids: CASSFQREVGPDTQYF. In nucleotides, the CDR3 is TGTGCCAGCAGTTTTCAGCGGGAGGTGGGTCCAGATACGCAGTATTTT.

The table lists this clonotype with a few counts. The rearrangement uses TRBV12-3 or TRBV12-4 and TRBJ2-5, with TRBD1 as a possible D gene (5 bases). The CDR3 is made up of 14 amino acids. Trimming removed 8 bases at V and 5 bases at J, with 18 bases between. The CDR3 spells CASAVGPNGETQYF. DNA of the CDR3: TGTGCCAGCGCCGTGGGGCCAAATGGGGAGACCCAGTACTTC.

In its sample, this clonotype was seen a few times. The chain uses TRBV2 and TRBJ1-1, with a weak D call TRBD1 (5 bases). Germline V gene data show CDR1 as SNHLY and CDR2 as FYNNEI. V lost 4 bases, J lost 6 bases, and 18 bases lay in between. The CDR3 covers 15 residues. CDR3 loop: CASSATIARVPEAFF. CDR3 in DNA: TGTGCCAGCAGTGCGACAATTGCCAGGGTCCCTGAAGCTTTCTTT.

The CDR3: CASSRTQGGSYNEQFF. CDR3 DNA sequence: TGTGCCAGCAGCCGAACACAGGGGGGCTCCTACAATGAGCAGTTCTTC. V gene TRBV3-1 combines with J gene TRBJ2-1; the match to TRBD1 covers 8 bases. CDR3 size: 16 residues. Unmatched junction bases numbered 5, after V lost 4 bases and J lost 0 bases. Germline V gene lookup returns CDR1 LGHDT and CDR2 YNNKEL (reference sequence).

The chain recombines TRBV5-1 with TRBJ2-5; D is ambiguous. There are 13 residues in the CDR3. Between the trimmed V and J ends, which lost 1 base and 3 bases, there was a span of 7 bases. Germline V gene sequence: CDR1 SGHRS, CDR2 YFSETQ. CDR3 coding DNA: TGCGCCAGCAGCTTGCGGTCCAAAGAGACCCAGTACTTC. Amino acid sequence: CASSLRSKETQYF.

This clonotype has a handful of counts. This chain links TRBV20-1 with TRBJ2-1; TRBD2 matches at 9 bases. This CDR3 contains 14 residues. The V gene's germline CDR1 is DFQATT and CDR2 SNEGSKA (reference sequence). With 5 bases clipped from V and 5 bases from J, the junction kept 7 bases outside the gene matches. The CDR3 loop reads CSAGRLAEDNEQFF. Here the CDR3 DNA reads TGCAGTGCTGGAAGACTAGCGGAGGACAATGAGCAGTTCTTC.

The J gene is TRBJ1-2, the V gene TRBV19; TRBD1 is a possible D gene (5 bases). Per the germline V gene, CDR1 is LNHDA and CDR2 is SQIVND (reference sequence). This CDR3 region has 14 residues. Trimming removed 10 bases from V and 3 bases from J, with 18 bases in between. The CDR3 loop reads CATNLGVRDYGYTF. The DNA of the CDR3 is TGTGCCACCAACTTGGGGGTCCGAGACTATGGCTACACCTTC.

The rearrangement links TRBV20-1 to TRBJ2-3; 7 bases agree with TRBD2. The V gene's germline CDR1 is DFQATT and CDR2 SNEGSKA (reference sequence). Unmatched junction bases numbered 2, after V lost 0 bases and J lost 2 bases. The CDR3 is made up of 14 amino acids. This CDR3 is CSARDGGVTDTQYF. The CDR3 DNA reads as TGCAGTGCTAGAGATGGGGGGGTCACAGATACGCAGTATTTT.

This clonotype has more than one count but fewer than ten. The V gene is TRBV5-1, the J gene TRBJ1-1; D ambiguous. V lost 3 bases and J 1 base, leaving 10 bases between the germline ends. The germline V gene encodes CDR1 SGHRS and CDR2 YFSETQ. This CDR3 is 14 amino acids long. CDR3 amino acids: CASSSPQTNTEAFF. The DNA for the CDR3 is TGCGCCAGCAGCTCCCCCCAGACGAACACTGAAGCTTTCTTT.

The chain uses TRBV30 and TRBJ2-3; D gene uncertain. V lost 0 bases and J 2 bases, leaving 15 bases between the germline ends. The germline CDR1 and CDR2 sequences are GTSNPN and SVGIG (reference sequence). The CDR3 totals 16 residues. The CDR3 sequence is CAWSVLGSRFTDTQYF. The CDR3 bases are TGTGCCTGGAGTGTACTTGGTAGCAGATTCACAGATACGCAGTATTTT.

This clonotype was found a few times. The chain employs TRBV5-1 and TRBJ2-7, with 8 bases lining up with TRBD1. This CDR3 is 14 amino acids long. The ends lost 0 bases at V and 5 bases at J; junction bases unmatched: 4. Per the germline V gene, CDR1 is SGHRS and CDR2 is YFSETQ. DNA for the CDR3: TGCGCCAGCAGCTTGGAAGGGACAGGTCACGAGCAGTACGTC. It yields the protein CASSLEGTGHEQYV.

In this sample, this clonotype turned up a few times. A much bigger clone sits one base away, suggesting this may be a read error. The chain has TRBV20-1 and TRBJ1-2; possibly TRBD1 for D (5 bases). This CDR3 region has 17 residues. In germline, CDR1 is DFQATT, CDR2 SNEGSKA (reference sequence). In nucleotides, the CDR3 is TGCTGTGCCCCCGGGCCAGGGCGCGCCCGTCTCCTGGGGGGCTACACCTTC. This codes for CCAPGPGRARLLGGYTF.

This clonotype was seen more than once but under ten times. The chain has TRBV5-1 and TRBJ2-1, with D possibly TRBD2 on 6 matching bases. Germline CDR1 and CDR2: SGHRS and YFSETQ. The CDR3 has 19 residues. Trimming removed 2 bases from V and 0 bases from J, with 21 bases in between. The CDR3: CASSFPLASRARSYNEQFF. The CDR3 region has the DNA TGCGCCAGCAGCTTCCCTCTAGCGTCTCGAGCCCGCTCCTACAATGAGCAGTTCTTC.

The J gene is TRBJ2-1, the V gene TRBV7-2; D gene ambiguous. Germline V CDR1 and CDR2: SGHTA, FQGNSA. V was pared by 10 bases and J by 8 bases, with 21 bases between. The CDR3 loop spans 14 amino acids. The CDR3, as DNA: TGTGCCAACCGACCAATCCCTCGTGGGCATGAGCAGTTCTTC. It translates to CANRPIPRGHEQFF.

CDR3 region: CAWMKTGEAFF. CDR3 sequence (DNA): TGTGCCTGGATGAAGACCGGAGAAGCTTTCTTT. V and J are TRBV30 and TRBJ1-1; D unresolved. Germline values: CDR1 GTSNPN, CDR2 SVGIG (reference sequence). The CDR3 consists of 11 residues. Trimming took off 4 bases at V and 8 bases at J, with 11 bases between the two ends. Together with reference TRBV30 and TRBJ1-1, the CDR3 gives the full variable domain: SQTIHQWPATLVQPVGSPLSLECTVEGTSNPNLYWYRQAAGRGLQLLFYSVGIGQISSEVPQNLSASRPQDRQFILSSKKLLLSDSGFYLCAWMKTGEAFFGQGTRLTVV.

CDR3 in DNA: TGTGCCACCAGTGATCCCGCCCGGGGGGGTCGCTACAATGAGCAGTTCTTC. Protein sequence: CATSDPARGGRYNEQFF. The rearrangement links TRBV24-1 to TRBJ2-1; 8 nucleotides agree with TRBD2. Unmatched junction bases numbered 9, after V lost 3 bases and J lost 3 bases. The CDR3 has 17 residues. Germline CDR1 and CDR2: KGHDR and SFDVKD.

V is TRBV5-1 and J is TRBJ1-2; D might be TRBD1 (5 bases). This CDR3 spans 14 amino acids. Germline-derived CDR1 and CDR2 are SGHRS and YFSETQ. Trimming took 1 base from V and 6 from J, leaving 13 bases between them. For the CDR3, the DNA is TGCGCCAGCAGCTTGTCCAGGGTTGACGATGGCTACACCTTC. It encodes CASSLSRVDDGYTF.

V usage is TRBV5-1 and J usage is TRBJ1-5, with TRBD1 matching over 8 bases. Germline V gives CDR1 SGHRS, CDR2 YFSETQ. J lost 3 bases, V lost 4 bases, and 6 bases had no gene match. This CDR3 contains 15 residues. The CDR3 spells CASSLQTGDNQPQHF. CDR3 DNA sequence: TGCGCCAGCAGCCTACAGACAGGGGACAATCAGCCCCAGCATTTT.

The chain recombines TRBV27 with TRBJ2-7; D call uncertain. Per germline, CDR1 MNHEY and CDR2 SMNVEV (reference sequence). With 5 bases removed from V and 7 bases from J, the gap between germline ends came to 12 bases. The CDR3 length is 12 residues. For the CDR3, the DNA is TGTGCCAGCAGTCATTTTGAGACAGAGCAGTACTTC. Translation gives CASSHFETEQYF.

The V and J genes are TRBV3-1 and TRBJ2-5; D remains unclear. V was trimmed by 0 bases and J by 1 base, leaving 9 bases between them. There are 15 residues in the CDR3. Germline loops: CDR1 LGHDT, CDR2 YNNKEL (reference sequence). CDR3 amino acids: CASSQDARRQETQYF. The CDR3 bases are TGTGCCAGCAGCCAAGATGCCCGACGCCAAGAGACCCAGTACTTC.

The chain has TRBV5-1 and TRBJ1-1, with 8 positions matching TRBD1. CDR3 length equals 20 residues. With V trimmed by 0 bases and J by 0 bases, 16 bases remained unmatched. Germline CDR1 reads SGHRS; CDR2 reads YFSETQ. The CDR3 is CASSLAPGQALINMNTEAFF. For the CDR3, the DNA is TGCGCCAGCAGCTTGGCTCCGGGACAGGCTCTTATCAACATGAACACTGAAGCTTTCTTT.

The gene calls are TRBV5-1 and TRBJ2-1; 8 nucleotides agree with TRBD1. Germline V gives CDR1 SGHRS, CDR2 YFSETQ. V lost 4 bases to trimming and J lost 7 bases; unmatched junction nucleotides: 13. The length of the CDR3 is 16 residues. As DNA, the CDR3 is TGCGCCAGCAGCGGAAGACAGGGGTATACGGGTAATGAGCAGTTCTTC. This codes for CASSGRQGYTGNEQFF.

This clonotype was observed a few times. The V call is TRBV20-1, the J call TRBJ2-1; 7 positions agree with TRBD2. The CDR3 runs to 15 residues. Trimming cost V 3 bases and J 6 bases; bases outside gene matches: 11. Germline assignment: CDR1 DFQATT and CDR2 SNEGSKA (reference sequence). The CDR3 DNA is TGCAGTGCTAGTCAAGCGCTAGCGGTGGGCAATGAGCAGTTCTTC. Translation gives CSASQALAVGNEQFF.

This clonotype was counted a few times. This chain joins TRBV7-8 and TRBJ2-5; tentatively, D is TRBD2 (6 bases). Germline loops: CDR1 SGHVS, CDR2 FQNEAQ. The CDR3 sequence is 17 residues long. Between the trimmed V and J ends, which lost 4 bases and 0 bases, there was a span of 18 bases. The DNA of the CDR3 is TGTGCCAGCAGCTACCCCCCTTGGAGGGGAGACCAAGAGACCCAGTACTTC. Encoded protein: CASSYPPWRGDQETQYF. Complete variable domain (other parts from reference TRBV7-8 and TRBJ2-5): GAGVSQSPRYKVAKRGQDVALRCDPISGHVSLFWYQQALGQGPEFLTYFQNEAQLDKSGLPSDRFFAERPEGSVSTLKIQRTQQEDSAVYLCASSYPPWRGDQETQYFGPGTRLLVL.

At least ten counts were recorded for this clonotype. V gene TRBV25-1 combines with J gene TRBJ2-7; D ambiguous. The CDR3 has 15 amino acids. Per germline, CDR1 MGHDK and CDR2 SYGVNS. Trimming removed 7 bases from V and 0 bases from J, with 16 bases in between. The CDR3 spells CASTPDTLISYEQYF. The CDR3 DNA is TGTGCCAGCACCCCCGACACTCTAATCTCCTACGAGCAGTACTTC.

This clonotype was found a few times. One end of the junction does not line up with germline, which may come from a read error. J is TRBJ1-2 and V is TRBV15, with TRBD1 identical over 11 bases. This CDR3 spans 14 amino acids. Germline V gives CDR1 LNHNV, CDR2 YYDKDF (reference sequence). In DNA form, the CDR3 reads TGTGCCACCAGCAGTGATCACCCGGGACAGGGGGACTCCTTC. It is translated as CATSSDHPGQGDSF.

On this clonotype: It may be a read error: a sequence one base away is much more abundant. The CDR3 region has the DNA TGCAGTTTGGCCTCCCTCAATAGCGGAGCCTACAATGAGCAGTTCTTC. Amino acids: CSLASLNSGAYNEQFF. V is TRBV20-1 and J is TRBJ2-1, with D maybe TRBD2 (6 bases). This CDR3 contains 16 residues. Trimming took off 8 bases at V and 2 bases at J, with 22 bases between the two ends. CDR1 is DFQATT, CDR2 SNEGSKA, per germline (reference sequence).